This passage covers 17 T cell receptor beta chains from one sample sequenced in a study of control samples from healthy donors and cancer patients. TCRdb keeps only in-frame clones here, not all; method: immunoSEQ multiplex PCR. This table holds around 80,000 clones, about 94% found once. Sequenced input: blood. The receptors were sampled from a young woman in good health.

The chain carries TRBV4-2 and TRBJ1-2; no firm D call. CDR1 LGHNA and CDR2 YNFKEQ come from the germline V gene. V gave up 1 base and J gave up 0 bases, with 9 bases separating them. The CDR3 totals 15 residues. The CDR3 nucleotides read TGTGCCAGCAGCCAAGGTGAAGAGGCTAACTATGGCTACACCTTC. Encoded protein: CASSQGEEANYGYTF.

This clone was seen more than once but under ten times. CDR3 protein: CASSQETSGAFF. CDR3 nucleotides: TGTGCCAGCAGCCAAGAAACCTCTGGAGCTTTCTTT. The chain carries TRBV3-1 (or the pseudogene TRBV3-2) and TRBJ1-1, with unresolved D. The CDR3 has 12 residues. Trimming took 0 bases from V and 10 from J, leaving 9 bases between them. Germline V gives CDR1 LGHDT, CDR2 YNNKEL (reference sequence).

This clone was counted once. The CDR3 DNA sequence: TGTGCCAGTGGAAGGTCTAGCACAGATACGCAGTATTTT. Translation: CASGRSSTDTQYF. This chain connects TRBV6-4 to TRBJ2-3; D call uncertain. The CDR3 extends over 13 amino acids. The germline V gene has CDR1 MRHNA and CDR2 SNTAGT. V lost 9 bases and J lost 0, with 10 bases in between.

The gene calls are TRBV11-2 and TRBJ2-3; no definite D call. The CDR3 has 14 amino acids. Germline assignment: CDR1 SGHAT and CDR2 FQNNGV. V lost 6 bases to trimming and J lost 1 base, with 11 bases between them. CDR3 protein: CASSYLVGTDTQYF. CDR3 DNA sequence: TGTGCCAGCAGTTATCTGGTAGGCACAGATACGCAGTATTTT. Full variable domain (remainder filled in from reference TRBV11-2 and TRBJ2-3): EAGVAQSPRYKIIEKRQSVAFWCNPISGHATLYWYQQILGQGPKLLIQFQNNGVVDDSQLPKDRFSAERLKGVDSTLKIQPAKLEDSAVYLCASSYLVGTDTQYFGPGTRLTVL.

V and J are TRBV21-1 and TRBJ2-7; the listed D gene, TRBD1, was not tested against the DNA. TRBV21-1 corresponds to a pseudogene. This CDR3 has 14 residues. The CDR3 protein is CASSKLNRTKEQYV. The CDR3, as DNA: TGTGCCAGCAGCAAACTCAACAGGACGAAAGAGCAGTACGTC.

The chain joins TRBV10-3 to TRBJ1-1; D uncertain. Trimming removed 8 bases from V and 5 bases from J, with 15 bases in between. There are 13 residues in the CDR3. Germline CDR1 and CDR2: ENHRY and SYGVKD. In DNA, the CDR3 is TGTGCCATCTCGATAGTTACTGGGACTGAAGCTTTCTTT. This translates into CAISIVTGTEAFF.

The gene calls are TRBV10-3 and TRBJ1-6, with 9 bases that match TRBD1. The CDR3 is 15 amino acids. V lost 10 bases, J lost 9 bases, and 13 bases stayed unmatched. Germline V gene lookup returns CDR1 ENHRY and CDR2 SYGVKD. The CDR3 DNA reads as TGTGCCACCAGGACCGGCGACAGGGGGTCTTCACCCCTCCACTTT. Its protein is CATRTGDRGSSPLHF.

This chain connects TRBV5-4 to TRBJ1-4; 11 bases are shared with TRBD1. CDR1 and CDR2 from the germline V gene are SGHNT and YYREEE (reference sequence). CDR3 length: 16 amino acids. The V segment lost 0 bases and the J segment 8 bases; nucleotides outside the gene matches: 6. The CDR3 nucleotides are TGTGCCAGCAGCTTGGATGCTGGACAGGGGGCGGAAAAACTGTTTTTT. Translation: CASSLDAGQGAEKLFF.

The DNA of the CDR3 is TGTGCCAGCAGTGTACGGGACAGTCCTAGCACAGATACGCAGTATTTT. It translates to CASSVRDSPSTDTQYF. This rearrangement joins TRBV2 to TRBJ2-3, with 7 positions matching TRBD1. From germline, CDR1 is SNHLY and CDR2 FYNNEI. The CDR3 has 16 amino acids. V gave up 4 bases and J gave up 0 bases; unmatched junction bases: 7.

The chain recombines TRBV6-2 or TRBV6-3 with TRBJ1-6; no clear D. Germline V gene sequence: CDR1 MNHEY, CDR2 SVGEGT. This CDR3 comprises 18 residues. The germline V and J ends were trimmed by 2 bases and 11 bases, with 25 bases remaining between them. The CDR3: CASSYNRVVQSPRTPLHF. As DNA, the CDR3 is TGTGCCAGCAGTTACAACCGAGTGGTACAGAGCCCGCGGACACCCCTCCACTTT.

The chain combines TRBV19 with TRBJ2-1; 7 positions match TRBD2. CDR1 and CDR2 from the germline V gene are LNHDA and SQIVND (reference sequence). V lost 3 bases to trimming and J lost 2 bases; unmatched junction nucleotides: 1. This CDR3 region has 14 residues. CDR3 residues: CASSMRGTYNEQFF. The CDR3 nucleotides read TGTGCCAGTAGTATGCGGGGGACCTACAATGAGCAGTTCTTC. Variable domain in full (rest from reference TRBV19 and TRBJ2-1): DGGITQSPKYLFRKEGQNVTLSCEQNLNHDAMYWYRQDPGQGLRLIYYSQIVNDFQKGDIAEGYSVSREKKESFPLTVTSAQKNPTAFYLCASSMRGTYNEQFFGPGTRLTVL.

The CDR3 DNA is TGTGCCAGCAGCCGAGACTTTGGCGATCTCGGCTACACCTTC. Its protein product is CASSRDFGDLGYTF. The V gene is TRBV7-8, the J gene TRBJ1-2; D not resolved. Trimming shortened V by 5 bases and J by 8 bases, and 18 bases separated the two germline ends. The CDR3 sequence is 14 residues long. Germline lookup yields CDR1 SGHVS and CDR2 FQNEAQ.

This clone was counted a single time. This rearrangement joins TRBV13 to TRBJ1-5; D ambiguous. Germline V gene lookup returns CDR1 PRHDT and CDR2 FYEKMQ (reference sequence). Deletions cut 0 bases from V and 4 bases from J, with 7 bases between. The CDR3 runs 14 residues. In nucleotides, the CDR3 is TGTGCCAGCAGCTTAGGACCAAGTAATCAGCCCCAGCATTTT. This gives the protein CASSLGPSNQPQHF.

This chain uses TRBV5-1 with TRBJ1-3; 7 bases align to TRBD1. CDR1 and CDR2 from the germline V gene are SGHRS and YFSETQ. This CDR3 is 15 amino acids long. The junction had 6 bases not matched to a gene; V was cut back by 4 bases and J by 2 bases. This chain's CDR3 is CASSPQTGTGNTIYF. The CDR3 DNA follows: TGCGCCAGCAGCCCACAGACAGGGACTGGAAACACCATATATTTT. The whole variable domain, remainder taken from reference TRBV5-1 and TRBJ1-3, is KAGVTQTPRYLIKTRGQQVTLSCSPISGHRSVSWYQQTPGQGLQFLFEYFSETQRNKGNFPGRFSGRQFSNSRSEMNVSTLELGDSALYLCASSPQTGTGNTIYFGEGSWLTVV.

The chain couples TRBV7-9 to TRBJ1-1; D not resolved. V lost 7 bases, J lost 3 bases, and 18 bases lay in between. Germline values: CDR1 SEHNR, CDR2 FQNEAQ (reference sequence). CDR3 size: 15 residues. Here the CDR3 DNA reads TGTGCCAGCACCCAGACCGATAGGGTGGACACTGAAGCTTTCTTT. This sequence encodes CASTQTDRVDTEAFF.

J is TRBJ2-3 and V is TRBV30; D could derive from TRBD1 or TRBD2 (6 bases each). CDR3 length: 15 residues. The ends were cut back, 0 bases at V and 5 bases at J, with 15 bases in the middle. Germline CDR1 is GTSNPN and CDR2 is SVGIG (reference sequence). CDR3 in DNA: TGTGCCTGGAGTGTAAGGGGGGTCGGGGGAGATACGCAGTATTTT. Translating gives CAWSVRGVGGDTQYF.

V and J are TRBV4-1 and TRBJ1-1, with TRBD1 identical over 7 bases. Germline CDR1 is MGHRA and CDR2 is YSYEKL. This CDR3 is 13 amino acids long. Trimming removed 4 bases from V and 3 bases from J; junction bases left unmatched: 2. In DNA, the CDR3 is TGCGCCAGCAGCCGAACAGGGGACACTGAAGCTTTCTTT. This encodes CASSRTGDTEAFF.